This T cell receptor (beta chain) was found in a study of cytomegalovirus exposure and HLA in healthy donors. Whole-study findings and limits: Cytomegalovirus association was assigned to approximately 160 TCR beta chains.

The PCR made use of 60 Vbeta and 13 Jbeta primers. TCRdb keeps only in-frame clones here, not all; method: immunoSEQ multiplex PCR. The sample records 73,000 or so clones, around 77% being singletons. Per the germline V gene, CDR1 is LNHNV and CDR2 is YYDKDF (reference sequence). CDR3 length: 15 amino acids. Regarding this clone: Its antigen is still unknown. A read error may produce the germline difference seen at one junction end.

The sample taken for sequencing was PBMCs. This TCR derives from a man aged 50-59 years in good health and CMV-seronegative. The chain recombines TRBV15 with TRBJ1-2; 7 nucleotides line up with TRBD1. The CDR3 DNA reads TGTGCCACCAGCAGAGAGGGGACAGCTAAATATGGCTACACCTTC. Amino acids: CATSREGTAKYGYTF.